The present T cell receptor (beta chain) was sequenced within a study of cytomegalovirus exposure and HLA in healthy donors. General study results and limits: Among TCR beta chains, those listed as cytomegalovirus-associated numbered about 150. Among TCR sequences, most were rare, though some public TCRs appeared in many donors.

Clones were read by immunoSEQ multiplex PCR, and TCRdb kept only the in-frame ones, dropping some. Seen here are 150,000 or so clones, approximately 89% observed once, and the top ten hold 9%. The CDR3 length is 15 residues. Germline V gene sequence: CDR1 SGHVS, CDR2 FQNEAQ. J was trimmed by 4 bases and V by 5 bases; bases with no gene match: 7. As concerns this clone: Its antigen is not identified.

This TCR was sampled from a woman under 30 in good health and CMV-seropositive. The chain combines TRBV7-8 with TRBJ2-1, with TRBD1 identical over 8 bases. Material: PBMCs. In DNA, the CDR3 is TGTGCCAGCAGCCTGCGACAGGGGTTTTACAATGAGCAGTTCTTC. As protein: CASSLRQGFYNEQFF. The variable domain in full, with the rest retrieved from reference TRBV7-8 and TRBJ2-1, is GAGVSQSPRYKVAKRGQDVALRCDPISGHVSLFWYQQALGQGPEFLTYFQNEAQLDKSGLPSDRFFAERPEGSVSTLKIQRTQQEDSAVYLCASSLRQGFYNEQFFGPGTRLTVL.